This T cell receptor beta chain derives from a study of blood T cell repertoires in COVID-19. Across the study: There were acute and convalescent COVID-19 samples, and they came from the United States, Italy and Spain. The analysed material was cDNA or gDNA that came from T cells, B-cell-depleted T cells, or PBMCs.

This clone was detected a few times. The CDR3 covers 15 residues. CDR1 is SEHNR, CDR2 FQNEAQ, per germline (reference sequence). Trimming removed 1 base from V and 9 bases from J; junction bases left unmatched: 7. Under the authors' procedure: Amplification from reference gene primers served as the basis for estimated nucleated cell counts. Produced via immunoSEQ multiplex PCR; TCRdb's table is partial and in-frame only. V and J calls and clone size are given by that table; D and trimming were obtained from the DNA. Here the sample spans fewer than 120,000 clones, 76% being singletons. The receptor comes from a woman of 80 years or more with acute or convalescent COVID-19. The rearrangement uses TRBV7-9 and TRBJ2-1; 9 positions match TRBD2. Sequenced: peripheral blood. The CDR3 protein is CASSLVAGVLFEQFF. The CDR3 nucleotides read TGTGCCAGCAGCTTAGTAGCGGGAGTTCTGTTTGAGCAGTTCTTC.